Described below is a single T cell receptor (beta chain) sequence and its context. No antigen is known for it. A CD45RA-negative memory subset and a CD45RA+ naive subset were separated from the CD4+ cells. V gave up 6 bases and J gave up 3 bases; unmatched junction bases: 7. Germline CDR1 and CDR2: SGHTA and FQGTGA. This CDR3 is 14 amino acids long. Produced via immunoSEQ multiplex PCR; TCRdb's table is partial and in-frame only. The sample yields under 1,900,000 clones, 98% to 99% seen once. This specimen belongs to a study of shared clonotypes between healthy human individuals. Study-wide points: Generally, naive subsets (rather than memory subsets) showed larger estimated richness.

J is TRBJ2-7 and V is TRBV7-3, with 8 bases matching TRBD2. Sequencing was performed on naive CD4+ T cells sorted from blood. Documented subset: CD45RA+ positively selected. This clonotype originated in a man aged 25 to 45 in good health. CDR3 protein: CASSRVAGNYEQYF. In DNA, the CDR3 is TGTGCCAGCAGTCGCGTAGCGGGAAACTACGAGCAGTACTTC.